This TCR beta chain emerged from a study of regulatory T cells in long-lasting Graves disease. Background on the study: A definition of persistent Graves' disease required over 5 years of antithyroid drugs plus positive TSH receptor antibodies.

This clonotype appeared a few times. As to time point: persistent/refractory GD, antithyroid drugs over 5 years with positive TRAb. Generation of the TCR library employed RNA extracted from PBMCs. CDR3 regions were amplified by Arm-PCR using iRepertoire HTBI primers to build TCR beta libraries. Under the authors' procedure: Identification across samples found fewer than 65 TRBV and around 15 TRBJ segments. In TCRdb, the multiplex PCR reads were re-called with MiXCR into one record per CDR3 protein. For this entry, the V and J calls and clone size follow TCRdb and not the study's own pipeline. Of about 430,000 distinct CDR3 sequences listed, over 20% are singletons. This sequence was found in a female donor with Graves disease. The source was peripheral blood mononuclear cells (PBMCs), collected when the disease was refractory, from a patient treated with antithyroid drugs.

CDR3 protein: CASSLAGLGDGYTF. CDR3 nucleotide sequence: TGTGCCAGCAGCTTAGCTGGTCTAGGGGATGGCTACACCTTC. This chain uses TRBV7-9 with TRBJ1-2; tentative D call: TRBD1 (5 bases). Germline V CDR1 and CDR2: SEHNR, FQNEAQ (reference sequence). Trimming shortened V by 0 bases and J by 6 bases, and 11 bases separated the two germline ends. The length of the CDR3 is 14 residues.